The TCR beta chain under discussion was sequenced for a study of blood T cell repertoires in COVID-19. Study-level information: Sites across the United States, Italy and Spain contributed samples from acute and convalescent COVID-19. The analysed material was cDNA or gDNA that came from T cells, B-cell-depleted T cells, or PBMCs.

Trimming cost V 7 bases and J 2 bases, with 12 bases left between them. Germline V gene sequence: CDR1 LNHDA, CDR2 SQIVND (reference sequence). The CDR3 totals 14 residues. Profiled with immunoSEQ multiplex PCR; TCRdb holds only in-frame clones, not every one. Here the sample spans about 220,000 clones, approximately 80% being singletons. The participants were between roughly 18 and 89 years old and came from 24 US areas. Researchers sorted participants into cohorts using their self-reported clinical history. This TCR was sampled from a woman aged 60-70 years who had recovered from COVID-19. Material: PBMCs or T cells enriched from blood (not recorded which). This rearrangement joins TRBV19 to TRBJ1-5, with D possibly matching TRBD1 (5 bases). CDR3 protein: CASMGGVGNQPQHF. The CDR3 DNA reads TGTGCCAGTATGGGAGGGGTTGGCAATCAGCCCCAGCATTTT.